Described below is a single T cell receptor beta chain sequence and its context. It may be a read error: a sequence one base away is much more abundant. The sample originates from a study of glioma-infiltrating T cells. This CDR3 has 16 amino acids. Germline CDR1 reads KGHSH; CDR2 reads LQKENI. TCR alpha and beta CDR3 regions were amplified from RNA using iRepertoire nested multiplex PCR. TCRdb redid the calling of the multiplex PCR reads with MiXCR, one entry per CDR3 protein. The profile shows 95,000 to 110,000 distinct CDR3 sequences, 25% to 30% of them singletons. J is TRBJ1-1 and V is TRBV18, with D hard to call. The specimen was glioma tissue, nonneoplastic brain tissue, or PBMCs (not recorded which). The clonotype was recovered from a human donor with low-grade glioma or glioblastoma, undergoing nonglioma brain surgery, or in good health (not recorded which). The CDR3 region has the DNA TGTGTCAGCTCACCAGAGCTACAGCTCATGAACACTGAAGCTTTCTTT. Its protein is CVSSPELQLMNTEAFF.